This T cell receptor (beta chain) derives from a study of graft-versus-host responses after intestinal transplantation. On the study more broadly: Those transplanted obtained multivisceral, liver-intestinal, or isolated intestinal grafts. Every recipient had anti-thymocyte globulin induction and 3 to 4 years of tacrolimus plus steroids.

Concerning this clone itself: What it binds is not known.

Sequencing used immunoSEQ multiplex PCR; TCRdb keeps in-frame clones, though not all of them. Counted here are roughly 45,000 clones, about 95% occurring once; the ten biggest clones make up roughly 1.5%. General observations from the study: The study found high graft-versus-host to host-versus-graft clonal ratios in allografts of patients with graft-donor T cell macrochimerism. GvH clones occurred in recipient marrow; some first appeared in ileum or blood.

In germline, CDR1 is LNHDA, CDR2 SQIVND (reference sequence). Trimming took off 6 bases at V and 0 bases at J, with 10 bases between the two ends. The CDR3 is 14 amino acids. The sequence was obtained from a human patient who received an intestinal transplant, so some T cells may come from the graft donor. The specimen was PBMCs, collected 330 to 350 days after intestinal transplant. V is TRBV19 and J is TRBJ2-3; no clear D gene. CDR3 nucleotide sequence: TGTGCCAGTAGCCCGCGGTCTAGCACAGATACGCAGTATTTT. This encodes CASSPRSSTDTQYF.